Listed below are T cell receptor beta chains from one sample, sequenced in a study of cytomegalovirus exposure and HLA in healthy donors. Clones were sequenced by immunoSEQ multiplex PCR, and TCRdb holds only the in-frame ones, with some missing. This repertoire shows about 180,000 clones, about 85% found once; its top ten account for roughly 15%. Sequencing was performed on PBMCs. These receptor sequences come from a man younger than 35 in good health and CMV-seropositive. The CDR3 runs from the conserved cysteine through the conserved F or W. Fields, in order: V gene, J gene, D gene, clone size, CDR3 protein, CDR3 DNA. The D gene is left open where the match is weak. Clone size is not always given. Where it is, it says once, few, many or a class for expanded clones.

TRBV12-5	TRBJ2-7	TRBD1	.	CASGFPGQGVYEQYF	TGTGCTAGTGGTTTTCCGGGACAGGGAGTCTACGAGCAGTACTTC
TRBV9	TRBJ1-2	.	few	CASSRQTNPNYGYTF	TGTGCCAGCAGCCGACAGACCAATCCAAACTATGGCTACACCTTC
TRBV2	TRBJ2-4	.	.	CASTILGRANIQYF	TGTGCCAGCACCATATTAGGCAGGGCAAACATTCAGTACTTC
TRBV4-1	TRBJ1-4	.	.	CASSLNSLAEKLFF	TGCGCCAGCAGCCTAAATTCCCTCGCGGAAAAACTGTTTTTT
TRBV12-5	TRBJ2-2	.	once	CASGSDTGELFF	TGTGCTAGTGGTTCTGACACCGGGGAGCTGTTTTTT
TRBV2	TRBJ2-7	.	.	CASTLKGNEQYF	TGTGCCAGTACCCTTAAGGGGAACGAGCAGTACTTC
TRBV7-8	TRBJ1-1	TRBD1	.	CASSLAQRGRTEAFF	TGTGCCAGCAGCTTAGCGCAAAGGGGGCGCACTGAAGCTTTCTTT
TRBV5-6	TRBJ2-1	.	.	CASSFKSGLNNEQFF	TGTGCCAGCAGCTTTAAAAGCGGACTTAACAATGAGCAGTTCTTC
TRBV7-9	TRBJ2-7	.	once	CASSYSTYEQYF	TGTGCCAGCAGCTACTCGACCTACGAGCAGTACTTC
TRBV6-1	TRBJ2-7	TRBD1	.	CASSDIGSGGFEQYF	TGTGCCAGCAGTGATATTGGGTCAGGGGGCTTCGAGCAGTACTTC
TRBV5-1	TRBJ1-6	.	.	CASSPRQVTSNSPLHF	TGCGCCAGCAGCCCACGACAGGTCACGAGTAATTCACCCCTCCACTTT
TRBV19	TRBJ1-1	.	.	CASRRGGAEAFF	TGTGCCAGTAGGAGAGGAGGGGCTGAAGCTTTCTTT
TRBV6-5	TRBJ2-2	.	.	CASSWGQNTGELFF	TGTGCCAGCAGTTGGGGACAGAACACCGGGGAGCTGTTTTTT
TRBV27	TRBJ2-1	TRBD1	.	CASTFLAGTADEQFF	TGTGCCAGCACTTTTCTTGCTGGGACAGCGGATGAGCAGTTCTTC
TRBV4-2	TRBJ2-2	TRBD2	.	CASTVRLAGGELFF	TGTGCCAGCACCGTAAGACTAGCCGGCGGGGAGCTGTTTTTT
TRBV5-4	TRBJ2-5	TRBD2	.	CASSLPASGATSQYF	TGTGCCAGCAGCTTGCCGGCCAGCGGGGCGACGTCCCAGTACTTC
TRBV19	TRBJ1-6	.	.	CASSPQGPLPLHF	TGTGCCAGTAGCCCTCAGGGGCCACTGCCCCTCCACTTT
TRBV11-2	TRBJ2-7	TRBD1	.	CASSTGQGIHEQYF	TGTGCCAGCAGCACGGGACAGGGGATCCACGAGCAGTACTTC
TRBV5-6	TRBJ2-7	TRBD2	once	CASSQRLAIYEQYF	TGTGCCAGCAGCCAAAGACTAGCTATCTACGAGCAGTACTTC